This entry lists 28 T cell receptor beta chains sequenced from one sample in a study of cytomegalovirus exposure and HLA in healthy donors. PCR employed 60 Vbeta and 13 Jbeta primers. Assay: immunoSEQ multiplex PCR; the TCRdb copy retains only in-frame clones and omits some. The sample yields about 140,000 clones, roughly 85% seen once. The specimen was PBMCs. The receptors stem from a male donor in good health and CMV-seronegative.

The J gene is TRBJ1-5, the V gene TRBV7-2; TRBD1 matches 10 bases. Looked up from germline, CDR1 is SGHTA and CDR2 is FQGNSA. V lost 10 bases and J lost 3; bases outside the gene matches: 6. The CDR3 totals 14 residues. The CDR3: CATWDRGPNQPQHF. The DNA for the CDR3 is TGTGCCACCTGGGACAGGGGCCCCAATCAGCCCCAGCATTTT. The whole variable domain, filled in from reference TRBV7-2 and TRBJ1-5, reads GAGVSQSPSNKVTEKGKDVELRCDPISGHTALYWYRQSLGQGLEFLIYFQGNSAPDKSGLPSDRFSAERTGGSVSTLTIQRTQQEDSAVYLCATWDRGPNQPQHFGDGTRLSIL.

The chain employs TRBV6-6 and TRBJ1-1; TRBD1 might be the D (5 bases). The V gene lost 6 bases and the J gene lost 0 bases, with 11 bases spanning the gap. Germline CDR1 and CDR2: MNHNY and SVGAGI (reference sequence). CDR3 length: 14 amino acids. CDR3 sequence (DNA): TGTGCCAGCAGCTTAGACAGCATGAACACTGAAGCTTTCTTT. Protein: CASSLDSMNTEAFF.

This clone was picked up a small number of times. This sequence joins TRBV5-1 and TRBJ2-1; TRBD2 matches at 14 bases. CDR3 length: 15 amino acids. Germline trimming cut 7 bases from V and 1 base from J; bases unmatched to any gene: 1. Germline CDR1 reads SGHRS; CDR2 reads YFSETQ. The CDR3: CASGTSGSSYNEQFF. The DNA of the CDR3 is TGCGCCAGCGGGACTAGCGGGAGTTCCTACAATGAGCAGTTCTTC.

This sequence joins TRBV5-1 and TRBJ2-2, with TRBD1 as a possible D gene (6 bases). The CDR3 consists of 15 residues. Trimming cost V 2 bases and J 6 bases, with 14 bases left between them. Germline V gene data show CDR1 as SGHRS and CDR2 as YFSETQ. The CDR3 region has the DNA TGCGCCAGCAGCTTCCAAACAGGGTTGGCCGGGGAGCTGTTTTTT. This sequence encodes CASSFQTGLAGELFF. The full variable domain, with the rest looked up from reference TRBV5-1 and TRBJ2-2, is KAGVTQTPRYLIKTRGQQVTLSCSPISGHRSVSWYQQTPGQGLQFLFEYFSETQRNKGNFPGRFSGRQFSNSRSEMNVSTLELGDSALYLCASSFQTGLAGELFFGEGSRLTVL.

This clone was seen only once. The chain combines TRBV4-3 with TRBJ1-5, with D hard to call. This CDR3 is built from 14 residues. V gave up 2 bases and J gave up 2 bases, with 7 bases separating them. Germline V lookup: CDR1 LGHNA, CDR2 YSLEER. CDR3 sequence (DNA): TGCGCCAGCAGCCAAACCTGGCGCAATCAGCCCCAGCATTTT. This translates into CASSQTWRNQPQHF.

This clone was picked up one time. The V gene is TRBV19, the J gene TRBJ2-1, with 9 positions matching TRBD1. Germline values: CDR1 LNHDA, CDR2 SQIVND (reference sequence). J was trimmed by 5 bases and V by 3 bases; bases with no gene match: 8. The CDR3 sequence is 16 residues long. The CDR3 sequence: CASSMNRDRVHNEQFF. CDR3 sequence (DNA): TGTGCCAGTAGTATGAACCGGGACAGGGTCCACAATGAGCAGTTCTTC.

The gene calls are TRBV2 and TRBJ1-2; D might be TRBD1 (6 bases). V was clipped by 3 bases and J by 4 bases, with 15 bases between them. CDR3 length: 15 residues. Germline V gene data show CDR1 as SNHLY and CDR2 as FYNNEI. This CDR3 is CASSERRQGSYGYTF. The CDR3, as DNA: TGTGCCAGCAGTGAGAGGAGGCAGGGGAGCTATGGCTACACCTTC.

Comments on this clone: The sample contains more than one DNA sequence encoding this CDR3. The chain joins TRBV10-2 to TRBJ2-1, with D perhaps matching TRBD1 (6 bases). The V end was cut by 7 bases, the J end by 5 bases, with 24 bases between. This CDR3 is built from 17 residues. Germline V gene lookup returns CDR1 WSHSY and CDR2 SAAADI. The CDR3 reads CASKEPIQGKVNNEQFF. For the CDR3, the DNA is TGCGCCAGCAAGGAACCCATACAGGGTAAGGTCAACAATGAGCAGTTCTTC.

This clone was counted between two and nine times. The genes are TRBV5-8 and TRBJ1-1, with no clear D. The germline gives CDR1 SGHTS, CDR2 YDEGEE. V lost 0 bases to trimming and J lost 1 base, with 7 bases between them. This CDR3 contains 14 residues. CDR3 bases: TGTGCCAGCAGCTTGGAACAGCCGAACACTGAAGCTTTCTTT. Amino acids: CASSLEQPNTEAFF.

For the CDR3, the DNA is TGTGCCAGTAGTACGGGACAGGGGCTGAACACTGAAGCTTTCTTT. Amino acid sequence: CASSTGQGLNTEAFF. This chain uses TRBV19 with TRBJ1-1; 10 positions agree with TRBD1. This CDR3 comprises 15 residues. The germline gives CDR1 LNHDA, CDR2 SQIVND (reference sequence). With V trimmed by 4 bases and J by 0 bases, 2 bases remained unmatched.

The genes are TRBV18 and TRBJ1-2; TRBD1 agrees at 8 bases. The CDR3 consists of 15 residues. Germline CDR1 and CDR2: KGHSH and LQKENI. V lost 3 bases to trimming and J lost 0 bases; unmatched junction nucleotides: 3. The CDR3 here is CASSPGTGPNYGYTF. The CDR3 DNA follows: TGTGCCAGCTCACCCGGGACAGGACCTAACTATGGCTACACCTTC.

The chain joins TRBV19 to TRBJ2-7; 7 nucleotides match TRBD2. This CDR3 region has 13 residues. The J segment lost 3 bases and the V segment lost 3 bases, leaving 2 bases of the junction unmatched. Germline CDR1 reads LNHDA; CDR2 reads SQIVND (reference sequence). The DNA of the CDR3 is TGTGCCAGTAGTATGCGGGGGTACTACGAGCAGTACTTC. Its protein is CASSMRGYYEQYF.

The DNA of the CDR3 is TGTGCCAGCAGTTTAACTTACGAGCAGTACTTC. Its translation is CASSLTYEQYF. J is TRBJ2-7 and V is TRBV28, with D uncertain. The CDR3 is 11 amino acids. V lost 2 bases and J 4 bases, leaving 3 bases between the germline ends. Germline V lookup: CDR1 MDHEN, CDR2 SYDVKM.

The rearrangement links TRBV11-2 to TRBJ1-1, with unresolved D. This CDR3 has 14 amino acids. The germline gives CDR1 SGHAT, CDR2 FQNNGV. The V end lost 0 bases, the J end lost 10 bases, and 15 bases lay between the germline ends. The CDR3 here is CASSLDYGGFGAFF. CDR3 sequence (DNA): TGTGCCAGCAGCTTAGATTATGGCGGTTTCGGAGCTTTCTTT.

The chain combines TRBV30 with TRBJ2-5; a possible D gene is TRBD1 (6 bases). The CDR3 runs 15 residues. Germline assignment: CDR1 GTSNPN and CDR2 SVGIG (reference sequence). The V end lost 1 base, the J end lost 4 bases, and 16 bases lay between the germline ends. The CDR3 DNA is TGTGCCTGGAGTGGTTTAGGTGGGGGCGCAGAGACCCAGTACTTC. Its translation is CAWSGLGGGAETQYF. The full variable domain, rest sourced from reference TRBV30 and TRBJ2-5, is SQTIHQWPATLVQPVGSPLSLECTVEGTSNPNLYWYRQAAGRGLQLLFYSVGIGQISSEVPQNLSASRPQDRQFILSSKKLLLSDSGFYLCAWSGLGGGAETQYFGPGTRLLVL.

The table lists this clone with a few counts. No conserved phenylalanine or tryptophan is present at the end of the CDR3, so a read error is the likely explanation. The limits of the CDR3 on the DNA are not certain, so only TCRdb's listed CDR3 is given. The chain uses TRBV6-5 and TRBJ1-5; whether TRBD1, the table's D call, matches the DNA was not checked. Germline loops: CDR1 MNHEY, CDR2 SVGAGI. The CDR3 contains 12 residues when both ends are counted. CDR3 in amino acids: CASSYSPRHLTY.

There are a few counts of this clone. Other DNA sequences in this specimen translate into the identical CDR3. The chain is built from TRBV7-2 and TRBJ2-1, with D perhaps TRBD2 (5 bases). The CDR3 contains 13 residues. Germline assignment: CDR1 SGHTA and CDR2 FQGNSA. The V end lost 1 base, the J end lost 6 bases, and 7 bases lay between the germline ends. The CDR3, as DNA: TGTGCCAGCAGCTTAGGGCTAGCCAATGAGCAGTTCTTC. Translated, it gives CASSLGLANEQFF.

The rearrangement uses TRBV19 and TRBJ2-3, with 8 bases identical to TRBD1. Germline V lookup: CDR1 LNHDA, CDR2 SQIVND (reference sequence). The CDR3 totals 12 residues. V gave up 9 bases and J gave up 5 bases; unmatched junction bases: 4. CDR3 sequence reads: CASQGAVDTQYF. The CDR3 bases are TGTGCCAGCCAGGGGGCGGTAGATACGCAGTATTTT.

The V call is TRBV28, the J call TRBJ2-7; TRBD1 agrees at 7 bases. Germline V lookup: CDR1 MDHEN, CDR2 SYDVKM. The CDR3 length is 17 residues. Trimming at V came to 5 bases and at J to 10 bases, leaving 23 bases not matched to a gene. The CDR3 protein is CASSPRTYRGLGVRQYF. The CDR3 DNA follows: TGTGCCAGCAGTCCACGTACTTACAGGGGTCTCGGAGTTCGACAGTACTTC.

The chain carries TRBV4-2 and TRBJ1-1; TRBD1 might be the D (5 bases). This CDR3 has 14 residues. CDR1 is LGHNA, CDR2 YNFKEQ, per germline. Trimming removed 5 bases from V and 1 base from J, with 11 bases in between. The CDR3, as DNA: TGTGCCAGCAGCGCCCGTCAGGGGAACACTGAAGCTTTCTTT. Protein sequence: CASSARQGNTEAFF.

V usage is TRBV28 and J usage is TRBJ1-2; TRBD1 aligns across 9 bases. Germline lookup yields CDR1 MDHEN and CDR2 SYDVKM. This CDR3 spans 13 amino acids. J gave up 5 bases and V 5 bases, and 3 bases lay outside the gene matches. CDR3 loop: CASSNRGPYGYTF. CDR3 bases: TGTGCCAGCAGTAACAGGGGGCCTTATGGCTACACCTTC.

This chain joins TRBV19 and TRBJ1-2; D is possibly TRBD1 (6 bases). Trimming shortened V by 7 bases and J by 5 bases, and 11 bases separated the two germline ends. The CDR3 runs 12 residues. The germline V gene has CDR1 LNHDA and CDR2 SQIVND (reference sequence). The CDR3 is CASNGQTYGYTF. CDR3 nucleotides: TGTGCCAGTAATGGACAGACTTATGGCTACACCTTC.

The chain uses TRBV28 and TRBJ2-7, with D possibly matching TRBD1 (7 bases). V was pared by 7 bases and J by 6 bases, with 22 bases between. This CDR3 has 15 amino acids. Germline loops: CDR1 MDHEN, CDR2 SYDVKM. The CDR3 nucleotides are TGTGCCAGCACCTCGAGGGCAGGGGGGCAGGGCGAGCAGTACTTC. Its translation: CASTSRAGGQGEQYF.

This clone was observed once. The gene calls are TRBV13 and TRBJ1-2; D perhaps matches TRBD1 (6 bases). Germline V gene sequence: CDR1 PRHDT, CDR2 FYEKMQ (reference sequence). This CDR3 contains 17 residues. V lost 0 bases and J lost 8, with 22 bases in between. In nucleotides, the CDR3 is TGTGCCAGCAGCTTAGGTCTGCTGGGGGGGCCCGCCGAGGGCTACACCTTC. It is translated as CASSLGLLGGPAEGYTF.

The chain has TRBV29-1 and TRBJ1-2, with TRBD1 identical over 7 bases. The CDR3 has 15 amino acids. J gave up 4 bases and V 4 bases, and 12 bases lay outside the gene matches. The V gene's germline CDR1 is SQVTM and CDR2 ANQGSEA. The CDR3 nucleotides read TGCAGCGTTGCCCCCACTCACCGGGACAGCTATGGCTACACCTTC. Protein product: CSVAPTHRDSYGYTF.

The chain links TRBV6-4 to TRBJ2-1, with TRBD2 as a possible D gene (5 bases). From germline, CDR1 is MRHNA and CDR2 SNTAGT. V lost 5 bases and J lost 9, with 11 bases in between. This CDR3 has 12 residues. The CDR3 protein is CASSYRRTEQFF. The CDR3 DNA reads TGTGCCAGCAGTTACCGGAGGACTGAGCAGTTCTTC.

The J gene is TRBJ2-7, the V gene TRBV14; 8 bases are shared with TRBD1. CDR1 and CDR2 (germline): SGHDN, FVKESK. The CDR3 spans 17 residues. V dropped 5 bases and J dropped 2; count of bases not matched to a gene: 14. The DNA for the CDR3 is TGTGCCAGCAGCAACACAGCCCGGACAGGGATCCCCTACGAGCAGTACTTC. This sequence encodes CASSNTARTGIPYEQYF.

This chain links TRBV12-5 with TRBJ2-7; perhaps TRBD1 as D (5 bases). The V gene's germline CDR1 is LGHNT and CDR2 FRNRAP. The CDR3 length is 17 residues. Trimming cost V 2 bases and J 0 bases, with 17 bases left between them. The CDR3 region is CASGLPNPDRVSYEQYF. CDR3 DNA: TGTGCTAGTGGTTTGCCCAATCCCGACAGAGTCTCCTACGAGCAGTACTTC.